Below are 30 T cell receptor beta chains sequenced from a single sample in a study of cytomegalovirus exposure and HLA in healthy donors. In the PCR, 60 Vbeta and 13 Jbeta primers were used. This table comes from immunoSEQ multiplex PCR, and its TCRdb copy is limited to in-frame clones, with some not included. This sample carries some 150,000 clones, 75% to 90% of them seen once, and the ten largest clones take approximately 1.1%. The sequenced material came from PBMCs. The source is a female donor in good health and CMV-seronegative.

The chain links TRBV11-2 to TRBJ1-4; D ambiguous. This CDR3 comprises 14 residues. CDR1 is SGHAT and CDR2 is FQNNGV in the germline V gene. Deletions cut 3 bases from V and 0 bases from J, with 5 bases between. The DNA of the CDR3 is TGTGCCAGCAGCTTGGAGGCAACTAATGAAAAACTGTTTTTT. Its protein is CASSLEATNEKLFF.

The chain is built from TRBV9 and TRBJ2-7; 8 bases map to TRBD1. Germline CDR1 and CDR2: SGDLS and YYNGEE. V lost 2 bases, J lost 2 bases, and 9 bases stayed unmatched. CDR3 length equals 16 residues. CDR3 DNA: TGTGCCAGCAGCGTTGACACAGGGGGAATCCCCTACGAGCAGTACTTC. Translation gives CASSVDTGGIPYEQYF. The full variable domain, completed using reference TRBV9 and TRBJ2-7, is DSGVTQTPKHLITATGQRVTLRCSPRSGDLSVYWYQQSLDQGLQFLIQYYNGEERAKGNILERFSAQQFPDLHSELNLSSLELGDSALYFCASSVDTGGIPYEQYFGPGTRLTVT.

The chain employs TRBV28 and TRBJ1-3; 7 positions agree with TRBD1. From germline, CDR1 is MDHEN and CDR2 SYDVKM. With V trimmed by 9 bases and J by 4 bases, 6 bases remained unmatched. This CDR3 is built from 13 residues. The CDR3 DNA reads TGTGCCAGTTGCCCGGGACAGGGAAACACCATATATTTT. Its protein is CASCPGQGNTIYF.

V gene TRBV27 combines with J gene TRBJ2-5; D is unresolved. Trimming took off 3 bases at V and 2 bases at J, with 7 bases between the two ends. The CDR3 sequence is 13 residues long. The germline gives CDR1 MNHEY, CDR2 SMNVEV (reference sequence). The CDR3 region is CASSFSQQETQYF. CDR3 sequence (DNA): TGTGCCAGCAGTTTTTCCCAACAAGAGACCCAGTACTTC.

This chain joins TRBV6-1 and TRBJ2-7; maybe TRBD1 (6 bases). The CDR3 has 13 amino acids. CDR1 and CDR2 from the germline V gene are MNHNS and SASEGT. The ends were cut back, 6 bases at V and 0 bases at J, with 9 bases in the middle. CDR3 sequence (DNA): TGTGCCAGCAGCGGGGACAACTCCTACGAGCAGTACTTC. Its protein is CASSGDNSYEQYF.

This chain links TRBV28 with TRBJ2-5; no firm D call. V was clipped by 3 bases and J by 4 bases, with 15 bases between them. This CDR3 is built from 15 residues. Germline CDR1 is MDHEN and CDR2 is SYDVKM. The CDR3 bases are TGTGCCAGCAGTTTGGGTGGCAGGTTAGGAGAGACCCAGTACTTC. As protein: CASSLGGRLGETQYF.

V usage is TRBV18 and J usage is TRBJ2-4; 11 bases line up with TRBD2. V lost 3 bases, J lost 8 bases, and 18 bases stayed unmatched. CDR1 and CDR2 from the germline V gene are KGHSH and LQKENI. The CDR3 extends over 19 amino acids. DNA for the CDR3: TGTGCCAGCTCACCTAACTACCTTCTTACTAGCGGGAGTCTAGACATTCAGTACTTC. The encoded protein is CASSPNYLLTSGSLDIQYF. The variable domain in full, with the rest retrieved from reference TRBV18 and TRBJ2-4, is NAGVMQNPRHLVRRRGQEARLRCSPMKGHSHVYWYRQLPEEGLKFMVYLQKENIIDESGMPKERFSAEFPKEGPSILRIQQVVRGDSAAYFCASSPNYLLTSGSLDIQYFGAGTRLSVL.

CDR3 sequence: CASSPRDSSTDTQYF. The CDR3, as DNA: TGTGCCAGTAGTCCGAGGGACAGTAGCACAGATACGCAGTATTTT. This chain links TRBV19 with TRBJ2-3; 7 nucleotides align to TRBD1. The CDR3 length is 15 residues. The J segment lost 0 bases and the V segment lost 5 bases, leaving 5 bases of the junction unmatched. Germline CDR1 LNHDA, CDR2 SQIVND (reference sequence).

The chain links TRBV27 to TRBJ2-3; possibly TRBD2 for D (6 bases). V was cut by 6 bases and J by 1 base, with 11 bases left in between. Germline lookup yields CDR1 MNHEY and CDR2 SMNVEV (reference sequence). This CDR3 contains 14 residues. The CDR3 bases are TGTGCCAGCAGCGGACTAAGGGGCACAGATACGCAGTATTTT. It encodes CASSGLRGTDTQYF.

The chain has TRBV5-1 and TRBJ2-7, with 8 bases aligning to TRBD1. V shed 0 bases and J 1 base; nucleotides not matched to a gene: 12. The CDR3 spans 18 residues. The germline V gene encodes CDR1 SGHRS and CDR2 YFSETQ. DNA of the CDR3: TGCGCCAGCAGCTTGGTGCCACGCTCACAGGGGGATTCCTACGAGCAGTACTTC. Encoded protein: CASSLVPRSQGDSYEQYF.

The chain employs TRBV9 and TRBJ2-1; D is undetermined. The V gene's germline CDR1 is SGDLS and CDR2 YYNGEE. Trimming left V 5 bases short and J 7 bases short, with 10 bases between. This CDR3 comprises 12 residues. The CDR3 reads CASSSNGNEQFF. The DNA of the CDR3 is TGTGCCAGCAGTTCTAACGGGAATGAGCAGTTCTTC.

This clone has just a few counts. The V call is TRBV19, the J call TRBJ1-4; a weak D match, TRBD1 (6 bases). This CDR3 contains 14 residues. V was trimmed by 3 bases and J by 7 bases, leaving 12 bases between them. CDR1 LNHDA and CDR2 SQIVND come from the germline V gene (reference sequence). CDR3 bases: TGTGCCAGTAGTATGGGGGCAGGCCTTGAAAAACTGTTTTTT. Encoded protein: CASSMGAGLEKLFF.

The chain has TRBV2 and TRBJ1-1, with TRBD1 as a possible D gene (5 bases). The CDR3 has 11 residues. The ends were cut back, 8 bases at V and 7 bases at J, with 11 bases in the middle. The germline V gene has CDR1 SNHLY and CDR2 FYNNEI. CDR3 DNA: TGTGCCAGCTCCGGGGGGGGTGAAGCTTTCTTT. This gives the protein CASSGGGEAFF. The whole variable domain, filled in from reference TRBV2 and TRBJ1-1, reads EPEVTQTPSHQVTQMGQEVILRCVPISNHLYFYWYRQILGQKVEFLVSFYNNEISEKSEIFDDQFSVERPDGSNFTLKIRSTKLEDSAMYFCASSGGGEAFFGQGTRLTVV.

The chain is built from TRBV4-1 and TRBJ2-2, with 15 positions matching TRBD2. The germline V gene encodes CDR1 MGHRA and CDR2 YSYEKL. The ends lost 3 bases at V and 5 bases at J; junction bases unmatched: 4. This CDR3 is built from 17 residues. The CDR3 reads CASSQVGLAGGTGELFF. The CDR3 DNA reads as TGCGCCAGCAGCCAGGTGGGACTAGCGGGAGGAACCGGGGAGCTGTTTTTT.

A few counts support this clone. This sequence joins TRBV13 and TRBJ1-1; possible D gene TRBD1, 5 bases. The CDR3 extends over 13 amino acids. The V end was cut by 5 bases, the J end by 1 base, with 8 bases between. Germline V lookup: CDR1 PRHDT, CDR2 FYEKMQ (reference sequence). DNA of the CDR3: TGTGCCAGCAGCCCAGGACAGAACACTGAAGCTTTCTTT. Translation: CASSPGQNTEAFF. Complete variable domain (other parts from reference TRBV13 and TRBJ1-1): AAGVIQSPRHLIKEKRETATLKCYPIPRHDTVYWYQQGPGQDPQFLISFYEKMQSDKGSIPDRFSAQQFSDYHSELNMSSLELGDSALYFCASSPGQNTEAFFGQGTRLTVV.

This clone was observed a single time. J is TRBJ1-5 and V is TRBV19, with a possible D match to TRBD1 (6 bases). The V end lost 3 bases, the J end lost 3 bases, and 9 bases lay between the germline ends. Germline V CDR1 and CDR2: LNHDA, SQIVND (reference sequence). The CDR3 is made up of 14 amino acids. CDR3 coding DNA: TGTGCCAGTAGTATCAGGACAGTCAATCAGCCCCAGCATTTT. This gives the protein CASSIRTVNQPQHF.

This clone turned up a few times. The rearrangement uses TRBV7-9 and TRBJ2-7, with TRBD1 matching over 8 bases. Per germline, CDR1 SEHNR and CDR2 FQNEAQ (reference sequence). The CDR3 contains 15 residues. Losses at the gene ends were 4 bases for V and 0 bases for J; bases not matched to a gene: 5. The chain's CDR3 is CASSSGQEFSYEQYF. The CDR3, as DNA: TGTGCCAGCAGCTCGGGACAGGAATTCTCCTACGAGCAGTACTTC.

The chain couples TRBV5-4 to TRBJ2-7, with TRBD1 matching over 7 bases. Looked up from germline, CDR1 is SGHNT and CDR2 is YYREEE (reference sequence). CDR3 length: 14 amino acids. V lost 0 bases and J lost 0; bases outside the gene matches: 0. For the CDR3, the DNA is TGTGCCAGCAGCTTGGGGGACAGCTCCTACGAGCAGTACTTC. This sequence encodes CASSLGDSSYEQYF.

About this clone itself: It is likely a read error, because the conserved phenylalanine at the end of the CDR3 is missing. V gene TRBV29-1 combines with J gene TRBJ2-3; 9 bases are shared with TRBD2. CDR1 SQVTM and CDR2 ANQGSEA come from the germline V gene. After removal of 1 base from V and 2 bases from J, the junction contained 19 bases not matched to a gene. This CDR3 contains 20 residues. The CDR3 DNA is TGCAGCGTTGAAGGGCCTGGCGAGACTAGCGGCAGTCACCCCACAGATACGCAGTATGTT. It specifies CSVEGPGETSGSHPTDTQYV.

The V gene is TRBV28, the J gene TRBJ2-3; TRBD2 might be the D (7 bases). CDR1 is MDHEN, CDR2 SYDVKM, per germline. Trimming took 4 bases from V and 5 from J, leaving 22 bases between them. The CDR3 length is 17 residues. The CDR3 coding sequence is TGTGCCAGCAGTTCCCCGAGGGGGGCGGGAGTGGTAGATACGCAGTATTTT. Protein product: CASSSPRGAGVVDTQYF.

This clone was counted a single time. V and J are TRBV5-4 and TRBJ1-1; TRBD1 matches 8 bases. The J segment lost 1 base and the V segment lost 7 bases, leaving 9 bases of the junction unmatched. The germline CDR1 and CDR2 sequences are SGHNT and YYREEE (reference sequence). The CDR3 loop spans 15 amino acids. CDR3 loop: CASFRTGWGNTEAFF. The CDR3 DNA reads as TGTGCCAGCTTCCGGACAGGGTGGGGGAACACTGAAGCTTTCTTT.

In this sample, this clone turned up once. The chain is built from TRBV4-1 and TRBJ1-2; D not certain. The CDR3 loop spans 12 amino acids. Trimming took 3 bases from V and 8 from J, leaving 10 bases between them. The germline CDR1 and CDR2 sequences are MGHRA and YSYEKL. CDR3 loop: CASSQGEEGYTF. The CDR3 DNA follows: TGCGCCAGCAGCCAGGGAGAGGAGGGCTACACCTTC.

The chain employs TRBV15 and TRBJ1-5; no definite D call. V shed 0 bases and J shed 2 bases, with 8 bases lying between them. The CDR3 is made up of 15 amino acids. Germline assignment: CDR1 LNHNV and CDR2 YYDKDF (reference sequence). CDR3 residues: CATSRDWRGNQPQHF. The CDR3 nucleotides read TGTGCCACCAGCAGAGATTGGAGGGGCAATCAGCCCCAGCATTTT.

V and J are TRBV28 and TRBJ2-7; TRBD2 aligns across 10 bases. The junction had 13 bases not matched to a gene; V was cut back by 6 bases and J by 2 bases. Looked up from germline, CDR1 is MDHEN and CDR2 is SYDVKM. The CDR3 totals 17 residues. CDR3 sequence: CASSPVPGGLATYEQYF. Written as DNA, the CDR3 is TGTGCCAGCAGCCCGGTCCCTGGGGGACTAGCGACCTACGAGCAGTACTTC.

The CDR3 DNA reads as TGTGCCTGGATTCTGGGCACGAACACTGAAGCTTTCTTT. As protein: CAWILGTNTEAFF. V is TRBV30 and J is TRBJ1-1; no definite D call. The length of the CDR3 is 13 residues. CDR1 and CDR2 (germline): GTSNPN, SVGIG (reference sequence). The V end lost 4 bases, the J end lost 1 base, and 10 bases lay between the germline ends.

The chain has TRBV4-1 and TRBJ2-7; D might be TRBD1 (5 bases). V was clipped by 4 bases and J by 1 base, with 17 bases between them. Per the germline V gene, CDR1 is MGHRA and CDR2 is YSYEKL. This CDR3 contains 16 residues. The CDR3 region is CASSLRTEGASYEQYF. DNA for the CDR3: TGCGCCAGCAGCCTGCGAACGGAAGGGGCATCCTACGAGCAGTACTTC.

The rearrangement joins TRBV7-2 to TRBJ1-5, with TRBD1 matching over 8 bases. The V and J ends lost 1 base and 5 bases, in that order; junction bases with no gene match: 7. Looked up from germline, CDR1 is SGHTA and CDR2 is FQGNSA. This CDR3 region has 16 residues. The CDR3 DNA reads TGTGCCAGCAGCTTAGAAGCCGACAGGGGTCATCAGCCCCAGCATTTT. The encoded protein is CASSLEADRGHQPQHF.

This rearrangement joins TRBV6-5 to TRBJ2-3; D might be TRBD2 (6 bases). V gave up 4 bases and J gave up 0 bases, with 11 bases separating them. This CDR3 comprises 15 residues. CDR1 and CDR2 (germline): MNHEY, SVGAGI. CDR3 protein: CASSSGGISTDTQYF. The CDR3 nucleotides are TGTGCCAGCAGTTCCGGCGGGATTAGCACAGATACGCAGTATTTT.

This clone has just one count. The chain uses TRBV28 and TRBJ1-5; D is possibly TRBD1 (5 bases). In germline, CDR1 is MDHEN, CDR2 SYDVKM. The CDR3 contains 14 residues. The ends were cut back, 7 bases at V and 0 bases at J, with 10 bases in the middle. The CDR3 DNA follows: TGTGCCAGCAAGTCAGGGCCTAGCAATCAGCCCCAGCATTTT. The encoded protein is CASKSGPSNQPQHF.

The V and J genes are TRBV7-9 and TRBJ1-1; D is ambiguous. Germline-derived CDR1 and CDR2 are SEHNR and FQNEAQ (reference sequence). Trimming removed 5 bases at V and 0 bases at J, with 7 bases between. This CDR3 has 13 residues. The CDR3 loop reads CASSPDMNTEAFF. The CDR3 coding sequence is TGTGCCAGCAGCCCCGACATGAACACTGAAGCTTTCTTT.